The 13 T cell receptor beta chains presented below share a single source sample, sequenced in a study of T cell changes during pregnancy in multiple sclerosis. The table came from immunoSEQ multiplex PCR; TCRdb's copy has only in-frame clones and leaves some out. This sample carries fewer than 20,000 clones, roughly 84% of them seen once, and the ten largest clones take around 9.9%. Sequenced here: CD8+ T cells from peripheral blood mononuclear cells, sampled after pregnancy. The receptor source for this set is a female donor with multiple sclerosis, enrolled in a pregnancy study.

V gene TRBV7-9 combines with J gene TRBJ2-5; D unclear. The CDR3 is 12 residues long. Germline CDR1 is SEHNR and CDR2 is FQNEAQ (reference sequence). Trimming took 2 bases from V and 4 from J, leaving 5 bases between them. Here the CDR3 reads CASSLLSETQYF. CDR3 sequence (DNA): TGTGCCAGCAGCTTACTATCAGAGACCCAGTACTTC.

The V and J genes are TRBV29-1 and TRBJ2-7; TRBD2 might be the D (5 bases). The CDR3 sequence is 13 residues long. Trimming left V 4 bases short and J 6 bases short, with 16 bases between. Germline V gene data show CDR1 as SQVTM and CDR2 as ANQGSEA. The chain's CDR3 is CSVGETYGSEQYF. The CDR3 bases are TGCAGCGTTGGGGAGACATACGGAAGCGAGCAGTACTTC.

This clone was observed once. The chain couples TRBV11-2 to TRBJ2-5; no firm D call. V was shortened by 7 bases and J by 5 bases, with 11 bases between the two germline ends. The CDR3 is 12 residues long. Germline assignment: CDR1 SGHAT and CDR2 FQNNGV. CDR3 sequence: CASTLNGETQYF. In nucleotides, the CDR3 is TGTGCCAGCACACTCAACGGGGAGACCCAGTACTTC. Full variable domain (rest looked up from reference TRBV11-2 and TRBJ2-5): EAGVAQSPRYKIIEKRQSVAFWCNPISGHATLYWYQQILGQGPKLLIQFQNNGVVDDSQLPKDRFSAERLKGVDSTLKIQPAKLEDSAVYLCASTLNGETQYFGPGTRLLVL.

CDR3: CASSSSPDRTDTQYF. The CDR3 DNA reads TGCGCCAGCAGCTCAAGCCCGGACAGAACAGATACGCAGTATTTT. The chain uses TRBV4-3 and TRBJ2-3; D possibly corresponds to TRBD1 (6 bases). Germline V CDR1 and CDR2: LGHNA, YSLEER. The ends were cut back, 5 bases at V and 3 bases at J, with 15 bases in the middle. This CDR3 has 15 residues.

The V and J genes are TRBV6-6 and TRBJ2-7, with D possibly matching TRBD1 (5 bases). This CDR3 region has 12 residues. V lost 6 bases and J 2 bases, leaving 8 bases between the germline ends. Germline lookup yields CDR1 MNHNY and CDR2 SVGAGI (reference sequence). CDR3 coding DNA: TGTGCCAGCAGGGACACCGCCTACGAGCAGTACTTC. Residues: CASRDTAYEQYF.

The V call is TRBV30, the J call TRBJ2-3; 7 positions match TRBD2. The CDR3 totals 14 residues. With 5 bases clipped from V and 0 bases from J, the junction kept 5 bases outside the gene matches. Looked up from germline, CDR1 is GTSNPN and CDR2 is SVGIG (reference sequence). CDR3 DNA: TGTGCCTGGCAGCTAGCGGTTAGCACAGATACGCAGTATTTT. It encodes CAWQLAVSTDTQYF.

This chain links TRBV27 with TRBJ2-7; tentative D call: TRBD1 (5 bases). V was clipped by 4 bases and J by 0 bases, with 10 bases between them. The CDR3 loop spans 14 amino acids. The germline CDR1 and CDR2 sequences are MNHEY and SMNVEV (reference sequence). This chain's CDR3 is CASSSQGSSYEQYF. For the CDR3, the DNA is TGTGCCAGCAGTTCTCAGGGTAGCTCCTACGAGCAGTACTTC.

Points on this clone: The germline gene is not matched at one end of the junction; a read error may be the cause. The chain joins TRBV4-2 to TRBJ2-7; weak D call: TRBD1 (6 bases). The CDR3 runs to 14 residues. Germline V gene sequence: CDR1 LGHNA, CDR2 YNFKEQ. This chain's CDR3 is CASSQAGTSYGQYF. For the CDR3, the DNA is TGTGCCAGCAGCCAAGCGGGGACATCCTACGGGCAGTACTTC.

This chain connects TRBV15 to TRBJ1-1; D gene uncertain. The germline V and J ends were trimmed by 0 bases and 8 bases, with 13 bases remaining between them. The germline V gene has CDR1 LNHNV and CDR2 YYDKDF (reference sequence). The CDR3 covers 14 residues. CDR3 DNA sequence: TGTGCCACCAGCAGAGATAATACAGCTTTCGAAGCTTTCTTT. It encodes CATSRDNTAFEAFF.

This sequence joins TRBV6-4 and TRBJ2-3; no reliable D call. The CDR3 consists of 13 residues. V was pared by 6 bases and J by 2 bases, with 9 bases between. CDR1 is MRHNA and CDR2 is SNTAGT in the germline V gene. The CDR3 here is CASSPGSTDTQYF. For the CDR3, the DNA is TGTGCCAGCAGCCCCGGTTCCACAGATACGCAGTATTTT.

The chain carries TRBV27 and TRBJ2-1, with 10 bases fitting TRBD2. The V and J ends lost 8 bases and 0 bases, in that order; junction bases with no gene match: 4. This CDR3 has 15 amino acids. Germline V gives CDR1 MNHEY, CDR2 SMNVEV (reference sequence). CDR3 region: CASYGLAASYNEQFF. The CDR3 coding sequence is TGTGCCAGCTACGGACTAGCGGCCTCCTACAATGAGCAGTTCTTC.

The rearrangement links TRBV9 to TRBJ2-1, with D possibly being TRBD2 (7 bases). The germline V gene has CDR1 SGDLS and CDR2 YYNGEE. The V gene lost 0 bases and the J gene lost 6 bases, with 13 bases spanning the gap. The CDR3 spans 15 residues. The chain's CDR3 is CASSVARGGGNEQFF. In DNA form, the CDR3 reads TGTGCCAGCAGCGTAGCGAGGGGAGGGGGCAATGAGCAGTTCTTC.

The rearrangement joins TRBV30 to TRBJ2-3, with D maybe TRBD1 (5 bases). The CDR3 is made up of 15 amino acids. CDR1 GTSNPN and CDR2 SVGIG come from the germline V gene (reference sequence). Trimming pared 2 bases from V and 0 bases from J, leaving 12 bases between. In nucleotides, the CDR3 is TGTGCCTGGAGTTTAACAGGAACTAGCACAGATACGCAGTATTTT. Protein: CAWSLTGTSTDTQYF.